The clone carrying this T cell receptor (beta chain) was seen more than once but under ten times. What it binds is unknown. TCRdb re-called the reads with MiXCR, one entry per CDR3 protein. The table records under 95,000 distinct CDR3 sequences, 45% to 55% of them present only once. This sample stems from a study of T cell repertoires in cytomegalovirus infection. Across the whole study: Recently identified HLA-C-restricted CMV epitopes and well-studied HLA-B-restricted CMV epitopes were used by the study. Public TCR beta signature analysis indicated the presence of both CMV infection and matching HLA type.

General study findings and limits: Totalled public TCR beta family frequency picked out people who carried CMV plus the relevant HLA.

This clonotype was obtained from a human donor in good health (CMV status not recorded). Some clones in this sample may be carry-over from other donors' samples. The sequencing used CD8+ T cells from cultured PBMCs, collected from culture after CMV antigen stimulation.

For the CDR3, the DNA is TGTGCCACCTCGACTAGCGGGAGTATGTACGAGCAGTACTTC. Protein sequence: CATSTSGSMYEQYF. The genes are TRBV10-3 and TRBJ2-7; 12 nucleotides align to TRBD2. Germline CDR1 ENHRY, CDR2 SYGVKD. J was trimmed by 4 bases and V by 10 bases; bases with no gene match: 8. This CDR3 region has 14 residues.